This T cell receptor beta chain came from a study of shared clonotypes between healthy human individuals. Authors' data handling: Junction-only sequences without quality scores were provided by ImmunoSEQ, so filtering was different. Sequencing was performed with immunoSEQ multiplex PCR; in TCRdb, only in-frame clones are kept and a portion is missing. V and J calls and clone size come straight from that table; D and trimming were deduced from the DNA. The data hold about 990,000 clones, with more than 75% observed a single time. There are many counts of this clone. Healthy adults negative for HIV, lacking recent acute infections or vaccinations, served as donors. The donors, all of them Caucasian adults, lived in Nashville, Tennessee. The germline V gene has CDR1 SGHVS and CDR2 FNYEAQ. The CDR3 length is 15 residues. Trimming at V came to 2 bases and at J to 5 bases, leaving 7 bases not matched to a gene.

The chain uses TRBV7-6 and TRBJ2-5; 8 bases are shared with TRBD2. The source is a man aged 18 to 30 in good health. Some clones in this sample may be carry-over from other donors' samples. Specimen: memory CD4+ T cells from PBMCs. Subset denoted: CD45RA-negative fraction. The CDR3 bases are TGTGCCAGCAGCTTATCCGGGGGGGGGACGGAGACCCAGTACTTC. It specifies CASSLSGGGTETQYF.